The rows below give T cell receptor beta chains drawn from one sample of a study of T cells after yellow fever vaccination. Each CDR3 protein is one row after TCRdb ran MiXCR on the 5' RACE reads. This sample has over 100,000 distinct CDR3 sequences, with 8.4% found just once. Sequenced here: CD8+ T cells sorted from PBMCs, sampled 45 days after the yellow fever booster vaccination. These receptors originate from a man aged 30 to 39 who received the YFV17D yellow fever vaccine. CDR3s include the opening cysteine and the closing phenylalanine or tryptophan. The D gene is left open where the match is weak. Clone size appears in some rows only: once, few, many, or a class for an expanded clone.

clone_size cdr3_length d_call j_call v_call cdr3_aa cdr3_nt
NA 16 NA TRBJ1-2 TRBV29-1 CSVDLDNAGYNYGYTF TGCAGCGTTGATTTAGACAACGCGGGATATAACTATGGCTACACCTTC
many 10 NA TRBJ2-3 TRBV7-9 CASHEDTQYF TGTGCCAGCCATGAAGATACGCAGTATTTT
many 15 TRBD1 TRBJ1-1 TRBV7-9 CASSSPGQGVLETFF TGTGCCAGCAGCTCACCGGGACAGGGGGTCTTGGAAACTTTCTTT
many 14 NA TRBJ2-7 TRBV12-3/TRBV12-4 CASSLRDHRYEQYF TGTGCCAGCAGTTTAAGGGACCATCGTTACGAGCAGTACTTC
few 15 TRBD2 TRBJ2-1 TRBV7-2 CASSLTSGIKNEQFF TGTGCCAGCAGCTTAACTAGCGGGATTAAGAATGAGCAGTTCTTC
NA 16 TRBD1 TRBJ1-4 TRBV7-2 CASSLGGGLFNEKLFF TGTGCCAGCAGCTTAGGAGGGGGCCTTTTTAATGAAAAACTGTTTTTT
many 16 NA TRBJ2-7 TRBV27 CASSPQSGPKVYEQYF TGTGCCAGCAGTCCCCAATCGGGACCGAAAGTCTACGAGCAGTACTTC
many 12 NA TRBJ2-1 TRBV29-1 CSDSGNYNEQFF TGCAGCGACTCCGGGAACTACAATGAGCAGTTCTTC
NA 14 TRBD1 TRBJ2-5 TRBV20-1 CSARDGTVQETQYF TGCAGTGCTAGAGACGGGACAGTCCAAGAGACCCAGTACTTC
many 14 TRBD1 TRBJ2-7 TRBV12-3/TRBV12-4 CASSNRDRGYEQYF TGTGCCAGCAGTAACAGGGACAGGGGCTACGAGCAGTACTTC
many 12 NA TRBJ2-2 TRBV18 CASSPMNGELFF TGTGCCAGCTCACCGATGAACGGGGAGCTGTTTTTT
NA 13 NA TRBJ1-1 TRBV12-3/TRBV12-4 CASQPGGAAEAFF TGTGCCAGCCAACCGGGGGGTGCGGCTGAAGCTTTCTTT
few 18 NA TRBJ1-6 TRBV11-2 CASSSDLITGNYNSPLHF TGTGCCAGCAGCTCAGACCTAATTACAGGGAACTATAATTCACCCCTCCACTTT
few 16 NA TRBJ1-1 TRBV6-1 CASIPSPGQQNTEAFF TGTGCCAGCATCCCTTCCCCCGGGCAGCAGAACACTGAAGCTTTCTTT
few 14 TRBD1 TRBJ2-7 TRBV5-1 CASSLGQGASEQYF TGCGCCAGCAGCTTGGGACAGGGAGCAAGTGAGCAGTACTTC
many 13 TRBD2 TRBJ2-7 TRBV12-3/TRBV12-4 CASTWEGRPEQYF TGTGCCAGCACTTGGGAGGGGCGTCCCGAGCAGTACTTC
NA 13 TRBD2 TRBJ2-1 TRBV6-2/TRBV6-3 CASSYGGLVSWLF TGTGCCAGCAGTTACGGGGGACTAGTAAGTTGGCTCTTC
few 14 TRBD1 TRBJ2-2 TRBV9 CASSVVGGNGELFF TGTGCCAGCAGCGTAGTAGGGGGCAACGGGGAGCTGTTTTTT
many 19 TRBD2 TRBJ2-1 TRBV5-6 CASSLWLAGRSGRAGEQFF TGTGCCAGCAGCTTGTGGTTGGCAGGGCGGAGCGGGAGGGCTGGTGAGCAGTTCTTC
many 13 NA TRBJ1-1 TRBV20-1 CSARAKANTEAFF TGCAGTGCTAGAGCGAAGGCGAACACTGAAGCTTTCTTT
many 16 NA TRBJ2-1 TRBV15 CATSIKVSGYYNEQFF TGTGCCACCAGCATAAAAGTCAGCGGGTACTACAATGAGCAGTTCTTC
many 12 NA TRBJ2-7 TRBV29-1 CSVERDGYEQYF TGCAGCGTTGAAAGGGACGGCTACGAGCAGTACTTC
many 14 NA TRBJ2-7 TRBV7-2 CASSLGGNPYEQYF TGTGCCAGCAGCTTAGGAGGGAACCCCTACGAGCAGTACTTC
many 18 NA TRBJ2-2 TRBV6-5 CASSYSGPTNLVSGELFF TGTGCCAGCAGTTACTCAGGCCCCACGAACTTAGTATCCGGGGAGCTGTTTTTT
many 13 TRBD2 TRBJ2-1 TRBV29-1 CSAGLGMGNEQFF TGCAGCGCAGGACTAGGAATGGGCAATGAGCAGTTCTTC
few 13 NA TRBJ2-1 TRBV7-2 CASSLASVNEQFF TGTGCCAGCAGCTTAGCTAGCGTCAATGAGCAGTTCTTC
many 16 TRBD1 TRBJ1-4 TRBV6-5 CASSFPNRGLWEKLFF TGTGCCAGCAGTTTTCCTAACAGGGGGCTATGGGAAAAACTGTTTTTT
NA 14 NA TRBJ1-1 TRBV11-2 CASSSATENTEAFF TGTGCCAGCAGCTCCGCCACAGAGAACACTGAAGCTTTCTTT
NA 14 NA TRBJ2-1 TRBV5-5 CASSPGDSYNEQFF TGTGCCAGCAGCCCGGGGGATTCCTACAATGAGCAGTTCTTC
many 15 NA TRBJ2-1 TRBV9 CASSVGRDPYNEQFF TGTGCCAGCAGCGTAGGTCGGGACCCCTACAATGAGCAGTTCTTC
many 15 TRBD1 TRBJ1-2 TRBV7-9 CASSLPGQGFYGYTF TGTGCCAGCAGTTTACCGGGACAGGGGTTCTATGGCTACACCTTC
few 15 NA TRBJ2-1 TRBV19 CASSIVATSYNEQFF TGTGCCAGTAGTATTGTAGCGACGTCCTACAATGAGCAGTTCTTC
many 16 TRBD2 TRBJ2-3 TRBV2 CASRDPSGTGTDTQYF TGTGCCAGCAGGGACCCGAGCGGGACGGGGACAGATACGCAGTATTTT